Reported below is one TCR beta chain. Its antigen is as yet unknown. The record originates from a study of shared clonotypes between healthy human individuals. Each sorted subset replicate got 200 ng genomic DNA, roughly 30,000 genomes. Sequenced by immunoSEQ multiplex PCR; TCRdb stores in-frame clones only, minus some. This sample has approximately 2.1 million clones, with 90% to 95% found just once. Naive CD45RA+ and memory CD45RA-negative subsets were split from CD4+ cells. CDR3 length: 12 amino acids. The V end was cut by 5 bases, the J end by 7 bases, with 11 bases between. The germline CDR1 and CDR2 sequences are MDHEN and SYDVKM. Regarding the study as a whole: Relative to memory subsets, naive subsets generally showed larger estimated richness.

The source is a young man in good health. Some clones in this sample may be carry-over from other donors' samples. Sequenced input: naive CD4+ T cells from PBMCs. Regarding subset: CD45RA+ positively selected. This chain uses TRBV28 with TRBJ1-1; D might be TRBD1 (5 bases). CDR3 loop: CASSTGTGEAFF. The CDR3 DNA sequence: TGTGCCAGCAGTACCGGGACCGGTGAAGCTTTCTTT.